The clone carrying this TCR beta chain was seen a single time. CDR3 length: 17 amino acids. The authors reverse transcribed roughly 0.5 to 1 ug RNA with random hexamers. TCRdb redid the calling of the immunoSEQ multiplex PCR reads with MiXCR, one entry per CDR3 protein. The sample includes roughly 200,000 distinct CDR3 sequences, more than 85% of them seen just once. This specimen comes from a study of CD8 T cells in Susac syndrome. The sample comprised CD4+ T cells from PBMCs. The gene calls are TRBV21-1 and TRBJ2-3; no DNA check was done on the table's D call, TRBD1. TRBV21-1 is a recognized pseudogene. The origin of this receptor is a human donor with multiple sclerosis. CDR3 loop: CASSNGQGAPSTDTQYF. The CDR3 DNA follows: TGTGCCAGCAGCAACGGACAGGGGGCGCCTAGCACAGATACGCAGTATTTT.